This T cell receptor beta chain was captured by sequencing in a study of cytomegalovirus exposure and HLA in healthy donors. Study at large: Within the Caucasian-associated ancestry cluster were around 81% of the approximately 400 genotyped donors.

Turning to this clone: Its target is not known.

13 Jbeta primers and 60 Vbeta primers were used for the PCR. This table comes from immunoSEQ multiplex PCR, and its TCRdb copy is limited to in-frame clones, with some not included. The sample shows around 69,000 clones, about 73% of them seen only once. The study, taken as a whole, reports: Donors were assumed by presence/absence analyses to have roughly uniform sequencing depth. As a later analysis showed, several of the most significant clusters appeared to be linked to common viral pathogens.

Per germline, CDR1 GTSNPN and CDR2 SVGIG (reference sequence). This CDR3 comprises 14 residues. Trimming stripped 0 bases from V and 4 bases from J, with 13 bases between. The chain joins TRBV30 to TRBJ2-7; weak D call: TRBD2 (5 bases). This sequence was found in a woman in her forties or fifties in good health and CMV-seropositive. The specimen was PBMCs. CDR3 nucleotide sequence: TGTGCCTGGAGTGTCGGGGAAGGGATTTACGAGCAGTACTTC. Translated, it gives CAWSVGEGIYEQYF.